Reported below is one TCR beta chain. Deletions cut 4 bases from V and 3 bases from J, with 10 bases between. Germline loops: CDR1 SGHRS, CDR2 YFSETQ. This CDR3 has 14 residues. These data come from a study of a mutant IDH1 vaccine in newly diagnosed glioma. As to time point: baseline, week 1 (first vaccination visit). Treatment denoted: pre-vaccination baseline after standard-of-care therapy. TCRdb keeps only in-frame clones here, not all; method: immunoSEQ multiplex PCR. The sample yields 75,000 to 100,000 clones, approximately 80% seen once. This receptor was identified in a man in his forties with glioma. Some clones in this sample may be carry-over from other donors' samples. The rearrangement links TRBV5-1 to TRBJ2-2; tentatively, D is TRBD2 (7 bases). Material: PBMCs, obtained from a glioma patient treated with radiotherapy, temozolomide or both. DNA of the CDR3: TGCGCCAGCAGCATCGGGGGGCACACCGGGGAGCTGTTTTTT. This encodes CASSIGGHTGELFF.